A selection of T cell receptor beta chains follows, all from one sample in a study of T cell therapy after organ transplantation. Their cognate antigens are unknown. Some clones are missing from TCRdb's copy, which holds only in-frame ones; the method was immunoSEQ multiplex PCR. The table lists 51,000 or so clones, about 95% of them singletons. The sample was CD8+ T cells from blood, taken before autologous CMV-specific T cell therapy. The receptor source for this set is a human patient who had received a solid organ transplant and had CMV disease. CDR3s include the opening cysteine and the closing phenylalanine or tryptophan.

V gene	J gene	CDR3 protein
TRBV5-4	TRBJ2-2	CASSLGTGVTGELFF
TRBV19	TRBJ1-2	CASMDRGVSYGYTF
TRBV4-2	TRBJ1-5	CASSQGQGRGQPQHF
TRBV19	TRBJ1-2	CASGAALGTTDGYTF
TRBV11-2	TRBJ2-5	CASSLVGDSNHQETQYF
TRBV10-2	TRBJ2-7	CASSPLRLADEQYF
TRBV19	TRBJ1-2	CASSTGGRDYGYTF
TRBV5-6	TRBJ2-5	CASSLREGQETQYF
TRBV20-1	TRBJ1-2	CSASKGHGYTF
TRBV9	TRBJ1-2	CASSVDRLPNYGYTF
TRBV2	TRBJ2-4	CASSGDRDQKNIQYF
TRBV2	TRBJ2-1	CASSPGSGRTSYNEQFF
TRBV5-1	TRBJ2-3	CASDIWVSTDTQYF
TRBV11-2	TRBJ1-2	CASSLGEGYDYGYTF
TRBV27	TRBJ1-3	CASSLIVPPAGNTIYF
TRBV29-1	TRBJ1-2	CSVEDPPARALGGYTF
TRBV27	TRBJ2-1	CASSLSTGGKNEQFF
TRBV6-4	TRBJ2-3	CASSDSSGGATDTQYF
TRBV30	TRBJ2-5	CAWYEGLAGEGETQYF
TRBV7-9	TRBJ2-1	CASSLVGYNEQFF
TRBV13	TRBJ2-1	CASSLEAEYNEQFF
TRBV4-1	TRBJ1-2	CASSQEVPLAGYTF
TRBV2	TRBJ1-1	CASSPGQGNTEAFF
TRBV29-1	TRBJ2-7	CSVEDHQAYEQYF
TRBV6-5	TRBJ1-2	CASSNGGNYGYTF
TRBV19	TRBJ2-7	CASSVGAGGGSEQYF
TRBV6-5	TRBJ2-7	CASRLTTGSYEQYF
TRBV7-3	TRBJ1-6	CASSLAVNSPLHF
TRBV7-6	TRBJ2-7	CASSLESDSSYEQYF
TRBV12-2	TRBJ2-1	CASRLGGNSAGGPIGAEQFF
TRBV7-9	TRBJ2-1	CASSTPRVGPYNEQFF
TRBV19	TRBJ1-2	CASSMGSNHPGYTF
TRBV5-6	TRBJ1-2	CASSAGGNYGYTF
TRBV19	TRBJ2-7	CASSIGTSGDYEQYF
TRBV15	TRBJ2-7	CATSRLSHEQYF
TRBV23-1	TRBJ1-6	CASTPGMGDSPLHF
TRBV11-2	TRBJ2-5	CASSPTGVGGETQYF
TRBV5-6	TRBJ1-1	CASSWMTGKYTEAFF
TRBV19	TRBJ1-1	CASSTPGQALPEAFF
TRBV15	TRBJ2-7	CATSRDRHRESYEQYF
TRBV5-1	TRBJ1-1	CASSTGQGGHTEAFF
TRBV4-2	TRBJ2-7	CASSQTSATYEQYF
TRBV5-1	TRBJ1-1	CASTLTGRAFF
TRBV27	TRBJ2-1	CASSLREGAYNEQFF
TRBV11-2	TRBJ1-2	CASSPSRGPNYGYTF
TRBV14	TRBJ1-1	CASSPLRQGRTEAFF
TRBV7-6	TRBJ1-1	CASSPGESTEAFF
TRBV6-5	TRBJ2-7	CASSYKGRTYEQYF
TRBV5-6	TRBJ2-3	CASSSLAGGTDTQYF
TRBV4-2	TRBJ1-3	CASSQDIGTGVNTIYF
TRBV7-9	TRBJ2-1	CASSLGTPNEQFF
TRBV5-5	TRBJ1-1	CASSFSGTVGTEAFF
TRBV6-5	TRBJ1-6	CASSAGVNSPLHF
TRBV6-5	TRBJ2-1	CASSISGGLVSEQFF
TRBV14	TRBJ2-2	CASSQGGSGHTGELFF
TRBV2	TRBJ1-6	CASSPGQGYSPLHF
TRBV7-6	TRBJ2-7	CASSLTPLAGGHEQYF